This T cell receptor (beta chain) was sequenced in a study of cytotoxic CD8 clonotypes in ibrutinib-treated CLL. Overall study results and limits: Clonality went higher at ibrutinib response and then dropped back toward baseline at progression.

On this clone: Antigen unknown.

Genomic DNA for TCR beta libraries, approximately 2 micrograms, came from cryopreserved PBMCs. The intended depth for sequencing was 1 in 200,000 to 1 in 1 million T cells. Profiling relied on immunoSEQ multiplex PCR, and the TCRdb table lists in-frame clones only, not all of them. The table lists about 330,000 clones, under 70% of them singletons, with roughly 6.3% in the top ten. The CDR3 runs 13 residues. Germline assignment: CDR1 SQVTM and CDR2 ANQGSEA. Trimming took 3 bases from V and 2 from J, leaving 9 bases between them. The TCR sequence derives from a human donor with chronic lymphocytic leukemia. The chain has TRBV29-1 and TRBJ2-3; D gene uncertain. Sequenced here: PBMCs, sampled after 36 months of ibrutinib treatment. The CDR3, as DNA: TGCAGCGTTGAGGGTGGCCCCACAGATACGCAGTATTTT. This gives the protein CSVEGGPTDTQYF.